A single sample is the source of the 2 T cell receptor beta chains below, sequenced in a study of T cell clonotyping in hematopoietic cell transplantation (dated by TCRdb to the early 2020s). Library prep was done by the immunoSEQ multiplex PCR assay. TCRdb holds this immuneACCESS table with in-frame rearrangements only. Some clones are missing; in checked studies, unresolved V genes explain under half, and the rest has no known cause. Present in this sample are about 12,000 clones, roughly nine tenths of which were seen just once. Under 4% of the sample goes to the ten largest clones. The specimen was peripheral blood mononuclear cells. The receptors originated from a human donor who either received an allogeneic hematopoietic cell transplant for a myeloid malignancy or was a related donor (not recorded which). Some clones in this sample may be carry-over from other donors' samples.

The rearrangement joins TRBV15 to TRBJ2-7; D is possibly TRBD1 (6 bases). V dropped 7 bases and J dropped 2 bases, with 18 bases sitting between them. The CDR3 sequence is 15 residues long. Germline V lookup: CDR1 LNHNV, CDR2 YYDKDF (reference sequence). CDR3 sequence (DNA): TGTGCCACCAAGGATCCGACAGGCGCCACCTACGAGCAGTACTTC. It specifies CATKDPTGATYEQYF.

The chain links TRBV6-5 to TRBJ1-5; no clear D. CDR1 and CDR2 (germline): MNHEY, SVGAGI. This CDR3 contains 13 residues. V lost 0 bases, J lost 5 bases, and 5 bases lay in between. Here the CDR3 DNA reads TGTGCCAGCAGTTACTCCGCGGATCAGCCCCAGCATTTT. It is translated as CASSYSADQPQHF.